This TCR beta chain was captured in a study of blood T cell repertoires in COVID-19. Turning to the study itself: Samples taken during acute and convalescent COVID-19 were collected in the United States, Italy and Spain. T cells, B-cell-depleted T cells, or PBMCs supplied cDNA or gDNA.

Source study methods: The assay estimated nucleated cells by amplifying reference gene primers. Using immunoSEQ multiplex PCR, the repertoire was profiled, and TCRdb retains in-frame clones only, with some absent. Clone size and V and J calls were adopted from that table, with D and trimming inferred from the DNA. The table lists tens of thousands of clones, about 79% of them singletons. The receptor was isolated from a man between 60 and 75 years old with acute or convalescent COVID-19. Sequenced material: peripheral blood.

CDR3 protein: CASSRQGVAGELFF. In DNA form, the CDR3 reads TGTGCCAGCAGCCGCCAGGGGGTAGCCGGGGAGCTGTTTTTT. The V and J genes are TRBV7-3 and TRBJ2-2, with 7 bases that match TRBD1. The CDR3 runs 14 residues. V was clipped by 5 bases and J by 6 bases; unmatched bases: 6. In germline, CDR1 is SGHTA, CDR2 FQGTGA. The variable domain in full, completed from reference TRBV7-3 and TRBJ2-2, reads GAGVSQTPSNKVTEKGKYVELRCDPISGHTALYWYRQSLGQGPEFLIYFQGTGAADDSGLPNDRFFAVRPEGSVSTLKIQRTERGDSAVYLCASSRQGVAGELFFGEGSRLTVL.